This entry describes one T cell receptor beta chain. Its antigen is not yet known. Base qualities are not provided; no much larger clone lies one nucleotide away. The data were taken from a study of T cell changes during pregnancy in multiple sclerosis (dated by TCRdb to between 2019 and 2020). About the investigation overall: In women with multiple sclerosis, the researchers looked at how the T cell repertoire shifted as pregnancy progressed.

Libraries came from the immunoSEQ multiplex PCR assay. The immuneACCESS repertoire file appears here via TCRdb, limited to in-frame rearrangements. These files lack a portion of the clones; in checked studies, under half of the deficit traces to unresolved V genes, and the cause of the others is not known. For this sample the table gives 25,000 to 35,000 clones, of which around nine tenths were detected only once. The ten top clones hold 8.3% of the sample. This receptor was obtained from a female donor with multiple sclerosis, enrolled in a pregnancy study. The sequencing used CD8+ T cells from peripheral blood mononuclear cells, collected in the second trimester of pregnancy.

The DNA sequence follows: TGTGCCAGCAGGTCCCCGCCGGGGGAACAGAACACTGAAGCTTTCTTT. This yields the protein CASRSPPGEQNTEAFF. This chain is built from TRBV11-2 and TRBJ1-1; D gene: possibly TRBD1, on 5 matching bases. From the cysteine up to the phenylalanine, the CDR3 has a length of 16 residues. The sequence is cut down to CDR3 DNA, 48 bases in frame from base 1. Sequences SGHAT (CDR1) and FQNNGV (CDR2) are obtained from the germline V gene. Between the V and J ends, shortened by 6 bases and 1 base respectively, the junction contains 18 bases.